This TCR beta chain was retrieved from a study of blood T cell repertoires in COVID-19. Study overall: Acute and convalescent COVID-19 specimens originated in the United States, Italy and Spain. PBMCs, B-cell-depleted T cells, or T cells provided the cDNA or gDNA that made up the material.

CDR1 is LNHDA and CDR2 is SQIVND in the germline V gene (reference sequence). Trimming removed 5 bases from V and 5 bases from J; junction bases left unmatched: 11. This CDR3 has 16 residues. Authors' processing steps: Estimated nucleated cell counts came from reference gene primer amplification. The table came from immunoSEQ multiplex PCR; TCRdb's copy has only in-frame clones and leaves some out. V and J calls plus clone size are reproduced from that table; the DNA served to infer D and trimming. The sample contains some 240,000 clones, 80% to 85% of which appear only once. This clonotype was sampled from a middle-aged woman who had recovered from COVID-19. This chain uses TRBV19 with TRBJ2-2; 7 bases align to TRBD1. The sample was peripheral blood. CDR3 protein: CASSREGARRTGELFF. The CDR3 DNA follows: TGTGCCAGTAGTCGAGAGGGGGCCAGGCGGACCGGGGAGCTGTTTTTT. Full variable domain (outside the CDR3, taken from reference TRBV19 and TRBJ2-2): DGGITQSPKYLFRKEGQNVTLSCEQNLNHDAMYWYRQDPGQGLRLIYYSQIVNDFQKGDIAEGYSVSREKKESFPLTVTSAQKNPTAFYLCASSREGARRTGELFFGEGSRLTVL.